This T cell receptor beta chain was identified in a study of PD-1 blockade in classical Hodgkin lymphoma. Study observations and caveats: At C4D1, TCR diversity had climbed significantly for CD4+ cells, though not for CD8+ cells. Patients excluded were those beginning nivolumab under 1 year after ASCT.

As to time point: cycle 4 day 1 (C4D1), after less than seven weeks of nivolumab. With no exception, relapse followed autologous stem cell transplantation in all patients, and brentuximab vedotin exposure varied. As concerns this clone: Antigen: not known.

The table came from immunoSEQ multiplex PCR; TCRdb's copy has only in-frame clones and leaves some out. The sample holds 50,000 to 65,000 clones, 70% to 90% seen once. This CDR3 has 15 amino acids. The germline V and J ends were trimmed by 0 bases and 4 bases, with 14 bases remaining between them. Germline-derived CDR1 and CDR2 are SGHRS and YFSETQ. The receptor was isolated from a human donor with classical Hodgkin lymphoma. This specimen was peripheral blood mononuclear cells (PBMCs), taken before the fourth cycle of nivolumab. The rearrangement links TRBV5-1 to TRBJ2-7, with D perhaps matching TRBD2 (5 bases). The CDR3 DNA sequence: TGCGCCAGCAGCTTGGACAATAGTGGAGGTTACGAGCAGTACTTC. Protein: CASSLDNSGGYEQYF.